The TCR beta chain under discussion was sequenced for a study of shared clonotypes between healthy human individuals. Sorted-subset replicate PCR reactions contained 200 to 250 ng DNA, corresponding to about 30,000 T cell genomes. Sequencing was performed with immunoSEQ multiplex PCR; in TCRdb, only in-frame clones are kept and a portion is missing. The table has approximately 320,000 clones, around 87% seen once; the top ten hold around 15%. The CDR3 contains 14 residues. Germline-derived CDR1 and CDR2 are SGDLS and YYNGEE. Trimming took 4 bases from V and 3 from J; bases not matched to a gene: 6. The sequence came from a man between 18 and 29 years old in good health. The chain has TRBV9 and TRBJ1-2; 7 positions match TRBD1. The sequenced material came from memory CD8+ T cells sorted from blood. Subset specified: CD45RO+ cells pooled with CCR7-negative TemRA cells. This CDR3 reads CASSSGQEYYGYTF. As DNA, the CDR3 is TGTGCCAGCAGCTCTGGACAGGAATACTATGGCTACACCTTC.